The present T cell receptor (delta chain) was sequenced within a study of gamma-delta T cells after stem cell transplantation. To note about this clone: It differs at one base from a far larger clone, so likely a read error.

V lost 0 bases and J lost 0; bases outside the gene matches: 15. Germline V CDR1 and CDR2: GEAIGNYY, EKD. There are 20 residues in the CDR3. TCRdb re-called the RT-PCR reads with CATT. The table records over 2,500 delta-chain clones, approximately 9.2% of them present only once. This TCR was sampled from a human donor. It is not recorded whose cells these are; they may come from a transplant donor. This chain links TRDV2 with TRDJ1, with 10 bases aligning to TRDD3. Sequencing was performed on gamma-delta T cells. Written as DNA, the CDR3 is TGTGCCTGTGACACCGGTTCGAGGACTGGGGGATTTCCCAACACCGATAAACTCATCTTT. It yields the protein CACDTGSRTGGFPNTDKLIF.